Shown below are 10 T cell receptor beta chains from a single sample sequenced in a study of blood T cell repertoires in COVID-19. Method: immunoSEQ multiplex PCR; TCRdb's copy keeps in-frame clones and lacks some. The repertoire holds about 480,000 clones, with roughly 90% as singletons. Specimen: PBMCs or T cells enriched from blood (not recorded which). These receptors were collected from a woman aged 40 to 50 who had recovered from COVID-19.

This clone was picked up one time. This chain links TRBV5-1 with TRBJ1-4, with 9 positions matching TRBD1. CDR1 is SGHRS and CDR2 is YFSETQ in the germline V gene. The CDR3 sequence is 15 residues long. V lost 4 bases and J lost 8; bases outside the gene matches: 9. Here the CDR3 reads CASSTDGTGWEKLFF. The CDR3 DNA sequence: TGCGCCAGCAGCACCGACGGGACAGGGTGGGAAAAACTGTTTTTT.

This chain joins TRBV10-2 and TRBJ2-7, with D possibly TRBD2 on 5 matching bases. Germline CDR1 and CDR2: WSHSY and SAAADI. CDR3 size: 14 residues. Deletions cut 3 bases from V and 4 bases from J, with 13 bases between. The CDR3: CASSEGGSVYEQYF. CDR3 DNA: TGCGCCAGCAGTGAAGGTGGTAGCGTGTACGAGCAGTACTTC.

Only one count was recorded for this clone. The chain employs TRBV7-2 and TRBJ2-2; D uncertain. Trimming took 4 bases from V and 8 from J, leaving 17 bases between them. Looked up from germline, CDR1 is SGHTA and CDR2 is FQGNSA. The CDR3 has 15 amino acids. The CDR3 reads CASSSSPLGRGELFF. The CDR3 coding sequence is TGTGCCAGCAGCTCATCCCCCCTAGGTAGAGGGGAGCTGTTTTTT.

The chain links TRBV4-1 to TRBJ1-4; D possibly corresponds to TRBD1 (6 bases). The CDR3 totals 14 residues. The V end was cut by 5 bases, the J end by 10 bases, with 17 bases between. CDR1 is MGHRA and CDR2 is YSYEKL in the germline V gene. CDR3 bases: TGCGCCAGCAGCTTCGGACAGTTTGGGGGAAAACTGTTTTTT. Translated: CASSFGQFGGKLFF.

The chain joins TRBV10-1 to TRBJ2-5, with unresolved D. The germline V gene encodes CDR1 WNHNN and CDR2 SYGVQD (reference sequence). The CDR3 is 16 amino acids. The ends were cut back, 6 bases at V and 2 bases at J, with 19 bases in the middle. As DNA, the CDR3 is TGCGCCAGCAGCTCCATTGAATATGGGCAACAAGAGACCCAGTACTTC. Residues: CASSSIEYGQQETQYF.

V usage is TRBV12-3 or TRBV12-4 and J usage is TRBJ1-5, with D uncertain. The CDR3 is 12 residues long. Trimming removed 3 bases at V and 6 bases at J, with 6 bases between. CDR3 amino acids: CASSFEGQPQHF. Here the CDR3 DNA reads TGTGCCAGCAGTTTTGAGGGTCAGCCCCAGCATTTT.

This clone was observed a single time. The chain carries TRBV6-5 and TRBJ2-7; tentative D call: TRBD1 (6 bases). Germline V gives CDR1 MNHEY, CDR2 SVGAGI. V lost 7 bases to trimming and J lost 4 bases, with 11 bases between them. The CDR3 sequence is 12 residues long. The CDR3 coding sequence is TGTGCCAGCACGGGACACCTATACGAGCAGTACTTC. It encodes CASTGHLYEQYF.

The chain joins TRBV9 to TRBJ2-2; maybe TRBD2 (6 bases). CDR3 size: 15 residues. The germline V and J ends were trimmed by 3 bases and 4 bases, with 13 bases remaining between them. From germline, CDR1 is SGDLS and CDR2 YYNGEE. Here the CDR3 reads CASSERLGRTGELFF. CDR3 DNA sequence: TGTGCCAGCAGCGAACGACTAGGGCGCACCGGGGAGCTGTTTTTT.

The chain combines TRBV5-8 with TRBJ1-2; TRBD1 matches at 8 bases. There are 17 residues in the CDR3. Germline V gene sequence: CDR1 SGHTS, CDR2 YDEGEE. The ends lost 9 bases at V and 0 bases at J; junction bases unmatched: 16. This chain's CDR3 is CATEVRGPLDPNYGYTF. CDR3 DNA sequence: TGTGCCACCGAAGTCAGGGGGCCCCTCGACCCTAACTATGGCTACACCTTC.

The CDR3 loop reads CASSLVLAVPRDTQYF. Written as DNA, the CDR3 is TGCGCCAGCAGCTTGGTACTAGCGGTACCTAGGGATACGCAGTATTTT. V is TRBV5-1 and J is TRBJ2-3, with 8 bases aligning to TRBD2. CDR3 length equals 16 residues. Germline trimming cut 0 bases from V and 6 bases from J; bases unmatched to any gene: 9. Germline V gives CDR1 SGHRS, CDR2 YFSETQ.